This T cell receptor beta chain was identified in a study of blood T cell repertoires in COVID-19. Whole-study context: COVID-19 samples, acute and convalescent, were from the United States, Italy and Spain. Sample material is recorded as cDNA or gDNA derived from T cells, B-cell-depleted T cells, or PBMCs.

The CDR3 is 14 amino acids. The V and J ends lost 1 base and 3 bases, in that order; junction bases with no gene match: 2. Germline V lookup: CDR1 SEHNR, CDR2 FQNEAQ (reference sequence). In the authors' workflow: Amplified reference gene primers provided the basis for estimating nucleated cell counts. Sequencing used immunoSEQ multiplex PCR; TCRdb keeps in-frame clones, though not all of them. V and J calls and clone size come straight from that table; D and trimming were deduced from the DNA. Altogether roughly 200,000 clones are present, roughly 88% being singletons, with the ten largest covering approximately 9.9%.

This TCR was recovered from a human donor with active or convalescent COVID-19. The donor label of this sample is uncertain. This chain joins TRBV7-9 and TRBJ2-5, with 7 bases that match TRBD1. The material sequenced was peripheral blood. DNA of the CDR3: TGTGCCAGCAGCTTAGGACAGGGTAAAGAGACCCAGTACTTC. The encoded protein is CASSLGQGKETQYF.